The T cell receptor (beta chain) described here comes from a study of cytomegalovirus exposure and HLA in healthy donors. Use of 60 Vbeta and 13 Jbeta primers characterized the PCR. Clones were read by immunoSEQ multiplex PCR, and TCRdb kept only the in-frame ones, dropping some. The data hold approximately 100,000 clones, with more than 60% observed a single time. Germline V gene data show CDR1 as MNHEY and CDR2 as SVGAGI. V dropped 4 bases and J dropped 1 base, with 13 bases sitting between them. CDR3 size: 15 residues. This chain joins TRBV6-5 and TRBJ1-1; D is unresolved. The receptor comes from a man younger than 45 in good health and CMV-seronegative. The sequenced sample was PBMCs. The CDR3 sequence is CASSSFWRGNTEAFF. The CDR3 DNA reads TGTGCCAGCAGTTCCTTTTGGCGGGGGAACACTGAAGCTTTCTTT.